The rows below give T cell receptor beta chains drawn from one sample of a study of blood T cells in healthy people across ages. TCRdb re-called the 5' RACE reads with MiXCR, one entry per CDR3 protein. The sample lists about 1.4 million distinct CDR3 sequences; approximately 59% were seen once. The sequencing input was blood. These receptors were taken from a man aged 18 to 35 in good health. Both conserved end residues are part of each CDR3. Fields, in order: V gene, J gene, CDR3 protein.

v_gene: TRBV7-2; j_gene: TRBJ1-2; CDR3aa: CASSLDSVYRYGYTF
v_gene: TRBV4-2; j_gene: TRBJ2-7; CDR3aa: CASSQDQINTDVASYEQYF
v_gene: TRBV7-6; j_gene: TRBJ1-2; CDR3aa: CASSPSQGLGYGYTF
v_gene: TRBV20-1; j_gene: TRBJ2-3; CDR3aa: CTRRGTDTQYF
v_gene: TRBV27; j_gene: TRBJ2-7; CDR3aa: CASSSPGQGALEQYF
v_gene: TRBV27; j_gene: TRBJ2-3; CDR3aa: CASSLSDGGTDTQYF
v_gene: TRBV7-2; j_gene: TRBJ2-7; CDR3aa: CASSLGGTGNYEQYF
v_gene: TRBV28; j_gene: TRBJ2-5; CDR3aa: CASSFLAGRRAYQETQYF
v_gene: TRBV25-1; j_gene: TRBJ1-1; CDR3aa: CASSDNREAFF
v_gene: TRBV7-9; j_gene: TRBJ1-4; CDR3aa: CASSSEDRGREKLFF
v_gene: TRBV20-1; j_gene: TRBJ1-4; CDR3aa: CSAPGPYEKLFF
v_gene: TRBV12-3/TRBV12-4; j_gene: TRBJ1-5; CDR3aa: CASRYGQGNQPQHF
v_gene: TRBV5-5; j_gene: TRBJ1-5; CDR3aa: CASSVIAEYSNQPQHF
v_gene: TRBV12-3/TRBV12-4; j_gene: TRBJ2-7; CDR3aa: CASSFGAFYEQYF
v_gene: TRBV6-1; j_gene: TRBJ1-2; CDR3aa: CASSEDLNYGYTF
v_gene: TRBV20-1; j_gene: TRBJ2-3; CDR3aa: CSARGGAQYF
v_gene: TRBV2; j_gene: TRBJ2-1; CDR3aa: CASSLGRWNEQFF
v_gene: TRBV12-3/TRBV12-4; j_gene: TRBJ2-1; CDR3aa: CASSRLGLFDEQFF
v_gene: TRBV10-3; j_gene: TRBJ1-1; CDR3aa: CAISESALGIGDQAFF
v_gene: TRBV24-1; j_gene: TRBJ1-1; CDR3aa: CATSDGGRDRGNAIAEAFF
v_gene: TRBV2; j_gene: NA; CDR3aa: CASTLEVQPETQYF
v_gene: TRBV6-2/TRBV6-3; j_gene: TRBJ2-1; CDR3aa: CASSTLLGHNEQFF
v_gene: TRBV9; j_gene: TRBJ2-3; CDR3aa: CASSVAQGLAGTDTQYF
v_gene: TRBV2; j_gene: TRBJ1-5; CDR3aa: CASSDRRQGIQPQHF
v_gene: TRBV10-3; j_gene: TRBJ2-1; CDR3aa: CATAGVGDEQFF
v_gene: TRBV7-9; j_gene: TRBJ1-4; CDR3aa: CASPDEGGEKLFF
v_gene: TRBV20-1; j_gene: TRBJ1-5; CDR3aa: CSATSGTGFNQPQHF
v_gene: TRBV6-5; j_gene: TRBJ2-1; CDR3aa: CASSYSLAGKNEQFF
v_gene: TRBV5-4; j_gene: TRBJ1-4; CDR3aa: CASSPGDRFQEKLFF
v_gene: TRBV3-1; j_gene: TRBJ2-3; CDR3aa: CASRPGTSDGDTQYF
v_gene: TRBV7-9; j_gene: TRBJ1-4; CDR3aa: CASDSYTSQGILFF
v_gene: TRBV11-2; j_gene: TRBJ1-2; CDR3aa: CASSLAQLGYTF
v_gene: TRBV12-3/TRBV12-4; j_gene: TRBJ1-1; CDR3aa: CASTKGHTEAFF
v_gene: TRBV4-1; j_gene: TRBJ1-1; CDR3aa: CASSQEGRGLVTEAFF
v_gene: TRBV7-2; j_gene: TRBJ2-1; CDR3aa: CASSLQPTSGRGEQFF
v_gene: TRBV7-2; j_gene: NA; CDR3aa: CASSLALTSGGAYEQYF
v_gene: TRBV29-1; j_gene: TRBJ1-2; CDR3aa: CSVDVGGYTF
v_gene: TRBV12-3/TRBV12-4; j_gene: TRBJ2-3; CDR3aa: CASRTRNLLAVATDTQYF
v_gene: TRBV20-1; j_gene: TRBJ2-7; CDR3aa: CSARSISSYEQYF
v_gene: TRBV5-1; j_gene: TRBJ2-7; CDR3aa: CASSLDSSSFGEQYF
v_gene: TRBV4-1; j_gene: TRBJ2-6; CDR3aa: CASGLGSGANVLTF
v_gene: TRBV12-3/TRBV12-4; j_gene: TRBJ2-3; CDR3aa: CASRAGLAVSTDAQYF
v_gene: TRBV20-1; j_gene: TRBJ1-3; CDR3aa: CSARDRGNGNTIYF
v_gene: TRBV7-6; j_gene: NA; CDR3aa: CASSLALNYEQYF
v_gene: TRBV20-1; j_gene: TRBJ1-4; CDR3aa: CSATGQPTNEKLFF
v_gene: TRBV4-1; j_gene: TRBJ2-7; CDR3aa: CASSQKSGGLDEQYF
v_gene: TRBV4-3; j_gene: TRBJ2-1; CDR3aa: CASSQEGLIYNEQFF
v_gene: TRBV7-2; j_gene: TRBJ2-5; CDR3aa: CASSRNGGVQETQYF
v_gene: TRBV28; j_gene: TRBJ2-7; CDR3aa: CATTKTYEQYF
v_gene: TRBV19; j_gene: NA; CDR3aa: CASSIRGGTYEQYF